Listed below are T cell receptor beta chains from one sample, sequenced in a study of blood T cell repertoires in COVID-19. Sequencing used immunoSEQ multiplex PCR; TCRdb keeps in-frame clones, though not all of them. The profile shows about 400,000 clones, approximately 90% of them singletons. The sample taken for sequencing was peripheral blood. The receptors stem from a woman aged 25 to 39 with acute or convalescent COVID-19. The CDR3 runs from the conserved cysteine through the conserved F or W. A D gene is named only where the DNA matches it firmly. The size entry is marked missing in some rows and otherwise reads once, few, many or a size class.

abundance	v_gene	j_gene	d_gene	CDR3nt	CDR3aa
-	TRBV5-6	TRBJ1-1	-	TGTGCCAGCGGCTCGGGCGGGATGAACACTGAAGCTTTCTTT	CASGSGGMNTEAFF
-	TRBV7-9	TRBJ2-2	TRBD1	TGTGCCAGCAGCGACGCCGGGACAGCGAACACCGGGGAGCTGTTTTTT	CASSDAGTANTGELFF
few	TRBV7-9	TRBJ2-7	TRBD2	TGTGCCAGCAGCTTTACGGGGGGTCTAGTCCCCCCAGCGCGGTACTTC	CASSFTGGLVPPARYF
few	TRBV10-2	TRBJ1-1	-	TGCGCCAGCAGCTCAGGCAACACTGAAGCTTTCTTT	CASSSGNTEAFF
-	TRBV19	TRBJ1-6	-	TGTGCCAGTAGTATTGATGACAGCTTCGTTTGGGATTCACCCCTCCACTTT	CASSIDDSFVWDSPLHF
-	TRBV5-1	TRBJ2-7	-	TGCGCCAGCAGCCCTATCGGGGGCGAGCAGTACTTC	CASSPIGGEQYF
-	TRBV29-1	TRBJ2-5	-	TGCAGCGCCCAAGAGGGGGATCCCGAAGAGACCCAGTACTTC	CSAQEGDPEETQYF
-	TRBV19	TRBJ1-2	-	TGTGCCAGTAGTATGGGGAGGGAATACGGTAGCTACACCTTC	CASSMGREYGSYTF
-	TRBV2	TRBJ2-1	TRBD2	TGTGCCAGCGGTACTAGCGGGGGCCCCAGCTCCTACAATGAGCAGTTCTTC	CASGTSGGPSSYNEQFF
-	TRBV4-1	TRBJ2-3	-	TGCGCCAGCAGCCAGACTAGTTTGGGCACAGATACGCAGTATTTT	CASSQTSLGTDTQYF
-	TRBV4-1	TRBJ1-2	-	TGCGCCAGCAGCCAAGATCTACACAGGGAACGAAACTATGGCTACACCTTC	CASSQDLHRERNYGYTF